These 20 T cell receptor beta chains came from one sample sequenced in a study of T cells in women clearing cervical HPV infection (dated by TCRdb to 2016 to 2018). The library was made by the immunoSEQ multiplex PCR assay. The table comes from immuneACCESS by way of TCRdb, which keeps in-frame sequences with V and J called. Part of the clones is missing from these tables; in studies checked, under half for an unresolved V gene and the rest for unknown reasons. This sample's listing comprises approximately 23,000 clones. 12% of the sample belongs to the ten largest clones. Sequencing used blood buffy coat. The receptors were gathered from a woman between 18 and 70 years old with a cervical HPV16 infection that either progressed to CIN3+ or cleared (not recorded which).

Concerning this clone itself: The CDR3 extends 3 residues past the end of the read, so its final part is completed from the germline J gene. This rearrangement joins TRBV19 to TRBJ1-5; D not resolved. The CDR3 length is 17 residues. Trimming removed 7 bases at V and 0 bases at J, with 19 bases between. Germline V CDR1 and CDR2: LNHDA, SQIVND (reference sequence). The CDR3 region is CASIPTDRGHSNQPQHF. The sequenced part of the CDR3 DNA is TGTGCCAGTATTCCAACCGACCGAGGGCATAGCAATCAGCCC.

To note about this clone: The read halts 3 residues ahead of the CDR3 end, with the missing end drawn from the germline J gene. J is TRBJ1-2 and V is TRBV19; tentatively, D is TRBD1 (6 bases). CDR1 is LNHDA, CDR2 SQIVND, per germline (reference sequence). The CDR3 extends over 14 amino acids. CDR3 bases read: TGTGCCAGTAGTATGGGGGGGGCCTCCTACGAC. Its translation: CASSMGGASYD. The full-length CDR3 reads as CASSMGGASYDYTF.

With respect to this clone: The read terminates 3 residues ahead of where the CDR3 ends, so the germline J gene completes it. The chain employs TRBV6-2 or TRBV6-3 and TRBJ2-4; D ambiguous. The CDR3 is 13 amino acids. The germline CDR1 and CDR2 sequences are MNHEY and SVGEGT. The CDR3: CASSYIENYGQYF. CDR3 bases read: TGTGCCAGCAGTTATATCGAGAACTATGGT.

Note on this clone: From the germline J gene comes the end of the CDR3, since the read stops 3 residues before it. The chain has TRBV5-1 and TRBJ2-2, with D possibly being TRBD1 (6 bases). Germline CDR1 reads SGHRS; CDR2 reads YFSETQ. There are 14 residues in the CDR3. The covered CDR3 bases are TGCGCCAGCAGCTCCGGACAGAGTAATGAAAAG. The encoded protein is CASSSGQSNEK. The entire CDR3 sequence reads CASSSGQSNEKLFF.

On this clone itself: The CDR3 goes on 3 residues after the read ends, and that part is filled in from the germline J gene. The rearrangement uses TRBV2 and TRBJ2-7; 8 bases are shared with TRBD1. The CDR3 runs to 14 residues. The V gene's germline CDR1 is SNHLY and CDR2 FYNNEI. With V trimmed by 1 base and J by 3 bases, 2 bases remained unmatched. The covered CDR3 bases are TGTGCCAGCAGTGAAGGGACAGGGAGCTACGAG. Encoded protein: CASSEGTGSYE. The whole CDR3 region reads CASSEGTGSYEQYF.

Remarks on this clone: Read data end 3 residues before the CDR3 end; the end is taken from the germline J gene. The chain carries TRBV30 and TRBJ2-3; 12 bases map to TRBD2. Trimming removed 2 bases from V and 3 bases from J; junction bases left unmatched: 3. The CDR3 is 15 amino acids. Germline V CDR1 and CDR2: GTSNPN, SVGIG (reference sequence). The CDR3 region is CAWSTGTSGTDTQYF. The CDR3 DNA, read in part, is TGTGCCTGGAGTACTGGGACTAGCGGGACAGATACG.

Comment on this clone: The read finishes 3 residues shy of the CDR3 end, and the germline J gene is used to complete it. Other DNA variants within this sample encode the same CDR3. The chain couples TRBV7-9 to TRBJ1-3; 7 bases line up with TRBD1. Trimming took 3 bases from V and 2 from J; bases not matched to a gene: 4. The CDR3 length is 15 residues. The germline V gene has CDR1 SEHNR and CDR2 FQNEAQ (reference sequence). The CDR3 sequence is CASSFVDRAGNTIYF. CDR3 bases read: TGTGCCAGCAGCTTCGTTGACAGGGCTGGAAACACC.

Comments on this clone: The DNA ends 3 residues before the CDR3 does, and the rest of the CDR3 is filled in from the germline J gene. This chain joins TRBV30 and TRBJ1-4, with D tentatively TRBD1 (5 bases). Germline V gene lookup returns CDR1 GTSNPN and CDR2 SVGIG (reference sequence). This CDR3 spans 13 amino acids. CDR3 bases read: TGTGCCTGGATGACAGCCTATAATTCACCA. Encoded protein: CAWMTAYNSP. From start to end, the CDR3 is CAWMTAYNSPLFF.

A word on this clone: The sequenced fragment ends 3 residues before the CDR3 boundary, so the rest is inferred from the germline J gene. V is TRBV30 and J is TRBJ1-2; 7 bases are a match to TRBD1. Germline V gene data show CDR1 as GTSNPN and CDR2 as SVGIG (reference sequence). CDR3 length: 14 amino acids. Partial CDR3 DNA: TGTGCCTGGAGTGACCTAGGGGGCTCCTACGAC. Encoded protein: CAWSDLGGSYD. The whole CDR3 region reads CAWSDLGGSYDYTF.

Concerning this clone: The read ends 3 residues early relative to the CDR3; the germline J gene fills the gap. The chain joins TRBV20-1 to TRBJ1-6; D gene ambiguous. Germline assignment: CDR1 DFQATT and CDR2 SNEGSKA (reference sequence). The ends were cut back, 5 bases at V and 10 bases at J, with 15 bases in the middle. There are 13 residues in the CDR3. The sequenced part of the CDR3 DNA is TGCAGTGCTTTAGACTATTCGGGATCACCC. It is translated as CSALDYSGSP. The whole CDR3 sequence reads CSALDYSGSPLHF.

A remark on this clone: The read gets to within 3 residues of the CDR3 end, and the germline J gene fills in the rest. The chain has TRBV19 and TRBJ1-5; the D gene is possibly TRBD1 (5 bases). Germline values: CDR1 LNHDA, CDR2 SQIVND (reference sequence). This CDR3 is built from 15 residues. Trimming stripped 5 bases from V and 0 bases from J, with 11 bases between. The CDR3 bases that were read are TGTGCCAGTAGTGACTCAGGGAATAGCAATCAGCCC. It is translated as CASSDSGNSNQP. The entire CDR3 reads CASSDSGNSNQPQHF. Full variable domain (outside the CDR3, taken from reference TRBV19 and TRBJ1-5): DGGITQSPKYLFRKEGQNVTLSCEQNLNHDAMYWYRQDPGQGLRLIYYSQIVNDFQKGDIAEGYSVSREKKESFPLTVTSAQKNPTAFYLCASSDSGNSNQPQHFGDGTRLSIL.

CDR3 DNA, as far as it was read: TGCAGTGCTAGACCCTGGGACACGGACAATGAG. It is translated as CSARPWDTDNE. The complete CDR3 sequence is CSARPWDTDNEQFF. The chain recombines TRBV20-1 with TRBJ2-1; the D gene is possibly TRBD1 (6 bases). The missing CDR3 end, 3 residues past where the read stops, is filled in from the germline J gene. The CDR3 totals 14 residues. Trimming stripped 2 bases from V and 5 bases from J, with 13 bases between. Looked up from germline, CDR1 is DFQATT and CDR2 is SNEGSKA (reference sequence).

Points on this clone: The read comes to an end 3 residues before the CDR3 does, leaving the germline J gene to fill in the end. The rearrangement uses TRBV4-1 and TRBJ1-2, with TRBD1 identical over 7 bases. Germline-derived CDR1 and CDR2 are MGHRA and YSYEKL. V dropped 0 bases and J dropped 6; count of bases not matched to a gene: 13. The CDR3 is made up of 17 amino acids. The CDR3 DNA, read in part, is TGCGCCAGCAGCCAAGACGCGGTTTCACAGGGGATCCATGGC. Translating gives CASSQDAVSQGIHG. From start to end, the CDR3 is CASSQDAVSQGIHGYTF.

Remarks on this clone: Coverage ceases 3 residues before the CDR3 finishes, and the germline J gene fills in the end. The rearrangement joins TRBV12-3 or TRBV12-4 to TRBJ2-1; 7 bases fit TRBD1. CDR3 length: 13 amino acids. Trimming removed 6 bases from V and 8 bases from J; junction bases left unmatched: 7. The chain's CDR3 is CASSNRGADEQFF. The CDR3 bases that were read are TGTGCCAGCAGCAACAGGGGAGCGGATGAG.

On this clone: The CDR3 extends 3 residues past the end of the read, so its final part is completed from the germline J gene. This rearrangement joins TRBV9 to TRBJ2-2, with D tentatively TRBD2 (6 bases). The CDR3 length is 15 residues. The germline gives CDR1 SGDLS, CDR2 YYNGEE. CDR3 DNA (partial): TGTGCCAGCAGCCCCCGACTAGGGGAAGGATCACCG. Residues: CASSPRLGEGSP. The whole CDR3 protein reads CASSPRLGEGSPLFF.

Turning to this clone: The read falls 3 residues short of the CDR3 end, and the missing part is taken from the germline J gene. The J gene is TRBJ2-3, the V gene TRBV7-2, with D possibly matching TRBD1 (6 bases). The CDR3 totals 14 residues. Germline V gives CDR1 SGHTA, CDR2 FQGNSA. CDR3 residues: CASRPGHFNQPQYF. Partial CDR3 DNA: TGTGCCAGCAGGCCGGGACACTTCAATCAGCCG.

CDR3: CSAGGQAVYNEKLFF. The CDR3 bases that were read are TGCAGTGCTGGGGGCCAGGCAGTCTATAATGAAAAA. The V call is TRBV20-1, the J call TRBJ1-4; TRBD1 is a possible D gene (6 bases). The read gets to within 3 residues of the CDR3 end, and the germline J gene fills in the rest. The germline gives CDR1 DFQATT, CDR2 SNEGSKA (reference sequence). The length of the CDR3 is 15 residues. Trimming took 5 bases from V and 4 from J, leaving 17 bases between them.

Remarks on this clone: The read finishes 3 residues shy of the CDR3 end, and the germline J gene is used to complete it. The chain joins TRBV2 to TRBJ2-5; D is unresolved. The CDR3 has 15 amino acids. Per the germline V gene, CDR1 is SNHLY and CDR2 is FYNNEI. Trimming took off 5 bases at V and 5 bases at J, with 18 bases between the two ends. The CDR3 DNA, read in part, is TGTGCCAGCAGTAAACTAACTGTGGGTCGGGAGACC. This codes for CASSKLTVGRET. The full CDR3 is CASSKLTVGRETQYF.

Notes on this clone: The CDR3 is cut off 3 residues early in the read; its end comes from the germline J gene. The rearrangement links TRBV19 to TRBJ2-5, with D possibly being TRBD1 (6 bases). V was clipped by 2 bases and J by 4 bases, with 14 bases between them. Germline V gene sequence: CDR1 LNHDA, CDR2 SQIVND (reference sequence). The CDR3 is 15 residues long. The covered CDR3 bases are TGTGCCAGTAGTATAAATCAGGGGTCCGGAGAGACC. It is translated as CASSINQGSGET. In full, the CDR3 reads CASSINQGSGETQYF.

The CDR3: CATCPFSGQGLSNQPQHF. Partial CDR3 DNA: TGTGCCACCTGCCCTTTCTCGGGACAGGGGCTTAGCAATCAGCCC. The chain couples TRBV19 to TRBJ1-5, with 10 bases matching TRBD1. The observed sequence ends 3 residues before the CDR3 terminus, with the missing tail filled in from the germline J gene. The germline CDR1 and CDR2 sequences are LNHDA and SQIVND (reference sequence). J was trimmed by 0 bases and V by 10 bases; bases with no gene match: 15. CDR3 length: 18 amino acids.